This paragraph reports one TCR beta chain. The CDR3 sequence is 19 residues long. The data originate from a study of CD8 T cells in Susac syndrome. A quantity of about 0.5 to 1 ug RNA underwent reverse transcription using random hexamers. Each CDR3 protein is one row after TCRdb ran MiXCR on the immunoSEQ multiplex PCR reads. This sample has some 260,000 distinct CDR3 sequences, with 85% found just once. What was sequenced was CD8+ T cells from PBMCs. V and J are TRBV12-2 and TRBJ1-4; the table's D call, TRBD1, was not checked against the DNA. TRBV12-2 counts as a pseudogene. The clonotype was recovered from a human donor with multiple sclerosis. The CDR3 nucleotides read TGTGCAAGTCGCTTGACTTTCTTGTCCCGGGACAGGGGTTATGAAAAACTGTTTTTT. Translated, it gives CASRLTFLSRDRGYEKLFF.